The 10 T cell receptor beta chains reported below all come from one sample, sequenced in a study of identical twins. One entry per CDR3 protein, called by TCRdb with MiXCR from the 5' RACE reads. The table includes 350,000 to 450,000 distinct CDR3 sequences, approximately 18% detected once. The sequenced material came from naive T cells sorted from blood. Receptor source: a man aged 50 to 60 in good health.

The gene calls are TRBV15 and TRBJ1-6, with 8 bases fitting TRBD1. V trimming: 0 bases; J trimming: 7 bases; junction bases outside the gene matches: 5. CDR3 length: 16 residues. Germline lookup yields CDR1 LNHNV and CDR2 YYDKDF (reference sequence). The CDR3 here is CATSRETGVGNSPLHF. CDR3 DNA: TGTGCCACCAGCAGAGAGACAGGGGTTGGGAATTCACCCCTCCACTTT.

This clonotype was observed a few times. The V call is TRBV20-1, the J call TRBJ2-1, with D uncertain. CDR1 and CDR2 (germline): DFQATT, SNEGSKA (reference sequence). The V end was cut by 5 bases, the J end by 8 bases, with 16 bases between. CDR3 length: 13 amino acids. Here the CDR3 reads CSAEDRARDEQFF. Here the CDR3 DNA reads TGCAGTGCTGAGGATAGGGCCAGAGATGAGCAGTTCTTC.

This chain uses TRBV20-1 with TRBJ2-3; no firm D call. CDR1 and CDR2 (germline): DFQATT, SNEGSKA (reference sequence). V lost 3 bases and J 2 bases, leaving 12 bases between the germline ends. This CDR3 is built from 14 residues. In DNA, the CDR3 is TGCAGTGCTAGTCGCTTATTATCCACAGATACGCAGTATTTT. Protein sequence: CSASRLLSTDTQYF.

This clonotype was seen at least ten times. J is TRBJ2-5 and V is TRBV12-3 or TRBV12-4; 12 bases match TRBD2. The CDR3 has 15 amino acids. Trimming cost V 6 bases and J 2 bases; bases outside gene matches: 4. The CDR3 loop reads CASRLGLAGQETQYF. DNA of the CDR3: TGTGCCAGCAGACTTGGACTAGCGGGGCAAGAGACCCAGTACTTC.

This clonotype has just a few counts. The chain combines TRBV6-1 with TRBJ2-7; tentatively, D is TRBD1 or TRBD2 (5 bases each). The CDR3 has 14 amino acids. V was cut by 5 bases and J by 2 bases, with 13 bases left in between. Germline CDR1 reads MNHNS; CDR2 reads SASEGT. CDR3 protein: CASSPSGAAYEQYF. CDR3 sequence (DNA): TGTGCCAGCAGTCCCTCCGGGGCTGCCTACGAGCAGTACTTC.

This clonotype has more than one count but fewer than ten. The CDR3: CATSVQNTGELFF. CDR3 coding DNA: TGTGCCACCAGTGTCCAGAACACCGGGGAGCTGTTTTTT. V usage is TRBV24-1 and J usage is TRBJ2-2; D call uncertain. CDR3 size: 13 residues. V lost 5 bases and J 1 base, leaving 4 bases between the germline ends. The germline V gene encodes CDR1 KGHDR and CDR2 SFDVKD.

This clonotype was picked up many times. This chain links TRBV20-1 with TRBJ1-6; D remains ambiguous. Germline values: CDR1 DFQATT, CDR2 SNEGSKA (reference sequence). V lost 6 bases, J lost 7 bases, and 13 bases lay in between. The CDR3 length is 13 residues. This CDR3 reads CSAPGPWNSPLHF. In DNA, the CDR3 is TGCAGTGCACCGGGCCCTTGGAATTCACCCCTCCACTTT.

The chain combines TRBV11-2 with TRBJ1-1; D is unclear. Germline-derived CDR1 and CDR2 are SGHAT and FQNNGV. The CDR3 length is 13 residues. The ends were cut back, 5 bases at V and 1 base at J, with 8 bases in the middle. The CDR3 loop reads CASSANRNTEAFF. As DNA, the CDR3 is TGTGCCAGCAGCGCAAACAGGAACACTGAAGCTTTCTTT.

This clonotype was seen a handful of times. The CDR3 DNA reads TGTGCCAGCAGGGTTGGCAATGAGCAGTTCTTC. It codes for CASRVGNEQFF. V gene TRBV7-9 combines with J gene TRBJ2-1; unclear D gene. The CDR3 spans 11 residues. Trimming stripped 6 bases from V and 6 bases from J, with 6 bases between. In germline, CDR1 is SEHNR, CDR2 FQNEAQ (reference sequence).

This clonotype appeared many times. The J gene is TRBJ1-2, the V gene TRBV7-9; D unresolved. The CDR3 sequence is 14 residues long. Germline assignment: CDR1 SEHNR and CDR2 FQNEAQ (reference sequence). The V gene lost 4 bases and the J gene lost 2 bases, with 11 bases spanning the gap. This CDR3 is CASSSREGNYGYTF. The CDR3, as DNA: TGTGCCAGCAGCTCCCGTGAGGGAAACTATGGCTACACCTTC. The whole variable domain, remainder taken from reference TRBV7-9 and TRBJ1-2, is DTGVSQNPRHKITKRGQNVTFRCDPISEHNRLYWYRQTLGQGPEFLTYFQNEAQLEKSRLLSDRFSAERPKGSFSTLEIQRTEQGDSAMYLCASSSREGNYGYTFGSGTRLTVV.